Listed here are 26 T cell receptor beta chains from one sample, sequenced in a study of blood T cell repertoires in COVID-19. Sequencing used immunoSEQ multiplex PCR; TCRdb keeps in-frame clones, though not all of them. The repertoire holds 150,000 or so clones, with about 80% as singletons. The specimen sequenced was PBMCs or T cells enriched from blood (not recorded which). The receptors derive from a woman aged 45-59 years who had recovered from COVID-19.

The chain carries TRBV7-8 and TRBJ1-6; possible D gene TRBD1, 5 bases. Deletions cut 1 base from V and 8 bases from J, with 12 bases between. The CDR3 covers 15 residues. Germline loops: CDR1 SGHVS, CDR2 FQNEAQ. CDR3 nucleotides: TGTGCCAGCAGCTTAGACGGGACTGAGTATTCACCCCTCCACTTT. It is translated as CASSLDGTEYSPLHF. Based on the CDR3 plus reference TRBV7-8 and TRBJ1-6, the full variable domain is GAGVSQSPRYKVAKRGQDVALRCDPISGHVSLFWYQQALGQGPEFLTYFQNEAQLDKSGLPSDRFFAERPEGSVSTLKIQRTQQEDSAVYLCASSLDGTEYSPLHFGNGTRLTVT.

This clone was observed a single time. CDR3 protein: CASSPLVQGAYNEQFF. DNA for the CDR3: TGTGCCAGCAGCCCCCTAGTTCAGGGGGCCTACAATGAGCAGTTCTTC. The chain has TRBV7-2 and TRBJ2-1; 7 nucleotides align to TRBD1. The J segment lost 2 bases and the V segment lost 5 bases, leaving 9 bases of the junction unmatched. The germline V gene encodes CDR1 SGHTA and CDR2 FQGNSA. The CDR3 is 16 residues long.

The V call is TRBV7-9, the J call TRBJ1-1; D gene unclear. V was clipped by 5 bases and J by 7 bases, with 11 bases between them. Germline V lookup: CDR1 SEHNR, CDR2 FQNEAQ (reference sequence). This CDR3 is built from 12 residues. The DNA for the CDR3 is TGTGCCAGCAGCCTTACTAGAGATGAAGCTTTCTTT. The encoded protein is CASSLTRDEAFF.

This chain connects TRBV5-1 to TRBJ1-1; perhaps TRBD1 as D (5 bases). V dropped 5 bases and J dropped 3 bases, with 17 bases sitting between them. Germline CDR1 and CDR2: SGHRS and YFSETQ. The CDR3 covers 15 residues. As DNA, the CDR3 is TGCGCCAGCAGTCGTGGTGGGGCAGCCGACACTGAAGCTTTCTTT. Its translation: CASSRGGAADTEAFF.

This chain joins TRBV10-1 and TRBJ1-4; D not resolved. Deletions cut 5 bases from V and 3 bases from J, with 13 bases between. This CDR3 is 15 amino acids long. Germline V lookup: CDR1 WNHNN, CDR2 SYGVQD (reference sequence). The CDR3 nucleotides read TGCGCCAGCAGTAAATTCGTCGGTTCTAATGAAAAACTGTTTTTT. Translated, it gives CASSKFVGSNEKLFF.

The chain uses TRBV24-1 and TRBJ2-1; tentatively, D is TRBD1 (7 bases). The CDR3 length is 15 residues. The ends were cut back, 5 bases at V and 0 bases at J, with 10 bases in the middle. Per germline, CDR1 KGHDR and CDR2 SFDVKD. The CDR3 sequence: CATSGGDSSYNEQFF. CDR3 bases: TGTGCCACCAGTGGCGGGGACAGCTCCTACAATGAGCAGTTCTTC.

The rearrangement uses TRBV5-8 and TRBJ1-5; 8 bases are a match to TRBD1. The J segment lost 4 bases and the V segment lost 0 bases, leaving 3 bases of the junction unmatched. CDR1 is SGHTS, CDR2 YDEGEE, per germline. This CDR3 is 15 amino acids long. The CDR3 DNA reads as TGTGCCAGCAGCTTGGGGACAGGGAGAAATCAGCCCCAGCATTTT. Translating it yields CASSLGTGRNQPQHF.

As regards this clone: A read error may account for a junction end that differs from germline. V is TRBV3-1 (or the pseudogene TRBV3-2) and J is TRBJ1-6; D not certain. CDR1 and CDR2 (germline): LGHDT, YNNKEL (reference sequence). This CDR3 is 12 amino acids long. The CDR3: CTSSQRDSPLHF. CDR3 nucleotide sequence: TGTACCAGCAGCCAGAGGGATTCACCCCTCCACTTT.

This chain links TRBV9 with TRBJ1-3; possibly TRBD1 for D (5 bases). CDR1 SGDLS and CDR2 YYNGEE come from the germline V gene. The CDR3 runs 14 residues. The ends were cut back, 4 bases at V and 4 bases at J, with 12 bases in the middle. The chain's CDR3 is CASSPRTTGNTIYF. In nucleotides, the CDR3 is TGTGCCAGCAGCCCTCGGACAACAGGAAACACCATATATTTT.

The chain carries TRBV27 and TRBJ1-5; 8 bases match TRBD1. The V gene's germline CDR1 is MNHEY and CDR2 SMNVEV (reference sequence). This CDR3 region has 16 residues. V lost 5 bases and J lost 6; bases outside the gene matches: 12. CDR3 protein: CASSPPGQGPRQPQHF. CDR3 in DNA: TGTGCCAGCAGTCCTCCTGGACAGGGACCTCGTCAGCCCCAGCATTTT.

The chain combines TRBV5-4 with TRBJ2-5, with 8 bases aligning to TRBD2. This CDR3 region has 14 residues. Germline V gene sequence: CDR1 SGHNT, CDR2 YYREEE (reference sequence). With V trimmed by 5 bases and J by 4 bases, 7 bases remained unmatched. The CDR3 DNA is TGTGCCAGCAGGTTCGGGGGGGCCCGAGAGACCCAGTACTTC. It translates to CASRFGGARETQYF.

V usage is TRBV2 and J usage is TRBJ2-6, with 9 nucleotides matching TRBD1. Germline values: CDR1 SNHLY, CDR2 FYNNEI. V lost 5 bases, J lost 0 bases, and 11 bases stayed unmatched. This CDR3 contains 19 residues. CDR3 DNA: TGTGCCAGCAGTCGAGGTCCACAGGGGGCGTCCTCTGGGGCCAACGTCCTGACTTTC. This encodes CASSRGPQGASSGANVLTF.

The J gene is TRBJ1-2, the V gene TRBV12-3 or TRBV12-4; D is ambiguous. This CDR3 spans 13 amino acids. V gave up 5 bases and J gave up 4 bases, with 11 bases separating them. The CDR3 is CASSRRDAYGYTF. The CDR3, as DNA: TGTGCCAGCAGTCGCCGGGATGCCTATGGCTACACCTTC.

This clone was seen just once. The chain uses TRBV28 and TRBJ2-7; 9 nucleotides line up with TRBD2. The V gene end was trimmed by 3 bases and the J gene end by 2 bases; junction bases not matched to a gene: 5. This CDR3 has 15 residues. The germline V gene has CDR1 MDHEN and CDR2 SYDVKM. The CDR3 reads CASSFLAGATYEQYF. The DNA for the CDR3 is TGTGCCAGCAGTTTTTTAGCGGGGGCGACCTACGAGCAGTACTTC.

This clone was seen a single time. V usage is TRBV7-2 and J usage is TRBJ1-3, with 7 bases fitting TRBD1. Germline loops: CDR1 SGHTA, CDR2 FQGNSA. This CDR3 region has 15 residues. The ends lost 5 bases at V and 4 bases at J; junction bases unmatched: 8. The CDR3 region has the DNA TGTGCCAGCAGCCAGGGGGTTCCGGCGGGAAACACCATATATTTT. This translates into CASSQGVPAGNTIYF.

The rearrangement uses TRBV12-3 or TRBV12-4 and TRBJ1-6; D not certain. The V end was cut by 11 bases, the J end by 7 bases, with 12 bases between. This CDR3 spans 12 amino acids. The CDR3 DNA reads as TGTGCCGTAGTTACGGGGAATTCACCCCTCCACTTT. Translating gives CAVVTGNSPLHF.

The V call is TRBV29-1, the J call TRBJ2-5; D is perhaps TRBD2 (7 bases). The germline V and J ends were trimmed by 8 bases and 4 bases, with 14 bases remaining between them. The CDR3 extends over 12 amino acids. In germline, CDR1 is SQVTM, CDR2 ANQGSEA. This CDR3 is CSISGGPETQYF. CDR3 DNA sequence: TGCAGCATCTCGGGGGGCCCAGAGACCCAGTACTTC. Filled out from reference TRBV29-1 and TRBJ2-5, the complete variable domain reads SAVISQKPSRDICQRGTSLTIQCQVDSQVTMMFWYRQQPGQSLTLIATANQGSEATYESGFVIDKFPISRPNLTFSTLTVSNMSPEDSSIYLCSISGGPETQYFGPGTRLLVL.

The rearrangement links TRBV9 to TRBJ1-1; 8 bases align to TRBD1. CDR3 length: 17 amino acids. J lost 3 bases, V lost 0 bases, and 10 bases had no gene match. Germline V gene data show CDR1 as SGDLS and CDR2 as YYNGEE. The CDR3 DNA reads as TGTGCCAGCAGCGTAGCAGTTCTGGGGACAGGAGACACTGAAGCTTTCTTT. Protein sequence: CASSVAVLGTGDTEAFF.

The chain employs TRBV28 and TRBJ1-1; perhaps TRBD1 as D (5 bases). V gave up 2 bases and J gave up 3 bases, with 7 bases separating them. The CDR3 loop spans 13 amino acids. Germline CDR1 MDHEN, CDR2 SYDVKM. CDR3 in amino acids: CASSLDRYTEAFF. The CDR3 DNA follows: TGTGCCAGCAGTTTAGACAGATACACTGAAGCTTTCTTT.

The chain is built from TRBV5-6 and TRBJ1-2, with 7 positions matching TRBD1. The V gene end was trimmed by 4 bases and the J gene end by 7 bases; junction bases not matched to a gene: 10. Germline CDR1 and CDR2: SGHDT and YYEEEE. The CDR3 contains 14 residues. The CDR3 spells CASSPPDRSFGYTF. CDR3 nucleotide sequence: TGTGCCAGCAGCCCTCCGGACAGGTCTTTTGGCTACACCTTC. Using reference TRBV5-6 and TRBJ1-2 for the parts outside the CDR3, the full variable domain is DAGVTQSPTHLIKTRGQQVTLRCSPKSGHDTVSWYQQALGQGPQFIFQYYEEEERQRGNFPDRFSGHQFPNYSSELNVNALLLGDSALYLCASSPPDRSFGYTFGSGTRLTVV.

In its sample, this clone was seen a few times. This chain links TRBV10-3 with TRBJ2-1; TRBD1 matches 8 bases. The CDR3 is made up of 18 amino acids. V lost 6 bases, J lost 0 bases, and 13 bases stayed unmatched. Germline CDR1 reads ENHRY; CDR2 reads SYGVKD. CDR3 in amino acids: CAISSLEGQVSSYNEQFF. In nucleotides, the CDR3 is TGTGCCATCAGCTCATTGGAGGGACAGGTCAGCTCCTACAATGAGCAGTTCTTC.

This clone was seen once. The chain couples TRBV6-6 to TRBJ1-3, with a possible D match to TRBD1 (5 bases). The germline V and J ends were trimmed by 5 bases and 0 bases, with 8 bases remaining between them. Germline assignment: CDR1 MNHNY and CDR2 SVGAGI (reference sequence). The CDR3 has 14 residues. CDR3: CASSAQGSGNTIYF. The CDR3 DNA follows: TGTGCCAGCAGTGCCCAGGGCTCTGGAAACACCATATATTTT.

This clone appeared a single time. The J gene is TRBJ1-5, the V gene TRBV19; 7 bases align to TRBD1. V gave up 5 bases and J gave up 5 bases; unmatched junction bases: 9. The CDR3 is made up of 15 amino acids. Looked up from germline, CDR1 is LNHDA and CDR2 is SQIVND (reference sequence). The CDR3 DNA is TGTGCCAGTAGTGTCCGACAGGGTGGGGATCAGCCCCAGCATTTT. Translation: CASSVRQGGDQPQHF.

This chain uses TRBV5-1 with TRBJ1-2, with 9 positions matching TRBD1. The CDR3 has 15 amino acids. After removal of 2 bases from V and 7 bases from J, the junction contained 9 bases not matched to a gene. Germline V CDR1 and CDR2: SGHRS, YFSETQ. The CDR3 protein is CASSLSQGAQSGYTF. Written as DNA, the CDR3 is TGCGCCAGCAGCTTATCACAGGGGGCGCAGAGTGGCTACACCTTC.

The chain joins TRBV19 to TRBJ2-3, with D possibly being TRBD1 (6 bases). The CDR3 has 16 amino acids. Germline CDR1 is LNHDA and CDR2 is SQIVND (reference sequence). The V and J ends lost 5 bases and 0 bases respectively, with 15 bases between them. CDR3 residues: CASSLLTGASTDTQYF. CDR3 bases: TGTGCCAGTAGTCTCTTGACAGGAGCTAGCACAGATACGCAGTATTTT.

The gene calls are TRBV27 and TRBJ1-2; possible D gene TRBD1, 6 bases. Germline V lookup: CDR1 MNHEY, CDR2 SMNVEV (reference sequence). This CDR3 has 15 amino acids. Trimming cost V 8 bases and J 4 bases, with 20 bases left between them. CDR3 sequence: CASGHPQGPIYGYTF. The DNA for the CDR3 is TGTGCCAGCGGGCACCCACAGGGCCCAATCTATGGCTACACCTTC.